Below, 27 T cell receptor beta chains from the same sample are listed, as sequenced in a study of cytomegalovirus exposure and HLA in healthy donors. Use of 60 Vbeta and 13 Jbeta primers characterized the PCR. Produced via immunoSEQ multiplex PCR; TCRdb's table is partial and in-frame only. The table records 100,000 to 150,000 clones, 60% to 85% of them present only once. Sequenced input: PBMCs. The receptor source for this set is a female donor in good health and CMV-seronegative.

The chain links TRBV2 to TRBJ2-2; D may be TRBD1 (5 bases). The CDR3 covers 14 residues. V was pared by 10 bases and J by 0 bases, with 12 bases between. Germline loops: CDR1 SNHLY, CDR2 FYNNEI. CDR3 nucleotide sequence: TGTGCCAACCCCCCAGGGCCGAACACCGGGGAGCTGTTTTTT. Translation: CANPPGPNTGELFF.

The chain combines TRBV9 with TRBJ2-5; tentatively, D is TRBD1 (5 bases). Germline CDR1 and CDR2: SGDLS and YYNGEE. Deletions cut 3 bases from V and 2 bases from J, with 14 bases between. The CDR3 loop spans 15 amino acids. As DNA, the CDR3 is TGTGCCAGCAGCGGGACGCACAGGCGTCAAGAGACCCAGTACTTC. As protein: CASSGTHRRQETQYF.

V gene TRBV7-3 combines with J gene TRBJ2-1, with TRBD2 matching 8 bases. With 5 bases clipped from V and 4 bases from J, the junction kept 10 bases outside the gene matches. The CDR3 totals 16 residues. Germline CDR1 reads SGHTA; CDR2 reads FQGTGA. CDR3 protein: CASSQVGTSEYNEQFF. The CDR3 DNA follows: TGTGCCAGCAGCCAGGTCGGGACTAGTGAGTACAATGAGCAGTTCTTC. Using reference TRBV7-3 and TRBJ2-1 for the parts outside the CDR3, the full variable domain is GAGVSQTPSNKVTEKGKYVELRCDPISGHTALYWYRQSLGQGPEFLIYFQGTGAADDSGLPNDRFFAVRPEGSVSTLKIQRTERGDSAVYLCASSQVGTSEYNEQFFGPGTRLTVL.

The chain couples TRBV4-2 to TRBJ2-1; TRBD2 matches 8 bases. Germline V gives CDR1 LGHNA, CDR2 YNFKEQ. The V segment lost 3 bases and the J segment 0 bases; nucleotides outside the gene matches: 7. The CDR3 is 17 residues long. CDR3 in amino acids: CASSQEPSGSSYNEQFF. The CDR3 DNA reads as TGTGCCAGCAGCCAGGAGCCTAGCGGGTCCTCCTACAATGAGCAGTTCTTC.

The rearrangement uses TRBV7-2 and TRBJ1-1; D uncertain. The CDR3 runs 14 residues. Germline V gene sequence: CDR1 SGHTA, CDR2 FQGNSA. Trimming shortened V by 5 bases and J by 5 bases, and 15 bases separated the two germline ends. The CDR3 sequence is CASSETRQKTEAFF. CDR3 coding DNA: TGTGCCAGCAGCGAGACAAGGCAGAAGACTGAAGCTTTCTTT.

The chain has TRBV5-1 and TRBJ1-1; D is ambiguous. This CDR3 spans 16 amino acids. CDR1 SGHRS and CDR2 YFSETQ come from the germline V gene. V was clipped by 4 bases and J by 5 bases, with 21 bases between them. The CDR3, as DNA: TGCGCCAGCAGCGCGCAACTCAGGCGGTCGGGAACTGAAGCTTTCTTT. Its protein is CASSAQLRRSGTEAFF.

The rearrangement joins TRBV19 to TRBJ1-5; D ambiguous. Germline V gene data show CDR1 as LNHDA and CDR2 as SQIVND (reference sequence). CDR3 length: 13 amino acids. V was shortened by 3 bases and J by 6 bases, with 9 bases between the two germline ends. The CDR3 reads CASSITQRQPQHF. The CDR3 DNA follows: TGTGCCAGTAGTATTACCCAGCGTCAGCCCCAGCATTTT.

The chain links TRBV5-1 to TRBJ2-1; D is uncertain. Germline-derived CDR1 and CDR2 are SGHRS and YFSETQ. This CDR3 region has 14 residues. Trimming took off 4 bases at V and 3 bases at J, with 11 bases between the two ends. The CDR3 DNA reads TGCGCCAGCAGCCTGCAGGATGTCTACAATGAGCAGTTCTTC. This translates into CASSLQDVYNEQFF.

The chain uses TRBV6-1 and TRBJ2-6; 8 positions agree with TRBD1. The CDR3 extends over 16 amino acids. Trimming took 4 bases from V and 4 from J; bases not matched to a gene: 6. The germline V gene has CDR1 MNHNS and CDR2 SASEGT. In DNA, the CDR3 is TGTGCCAGCAGTGTTTGGACAGGGAGAGGGGCCAACGTCCTGACTTTC. This codes for CASSVWTGRGANVLTF.

The chain has TRBV7-9 and TRBJ1-6; TRBD1 matches at 7 bases. The CDR3 contains 13 residues. From germline, CDR1 is SEHNR and CDR2 FQNEAQ (reference sequence). The V gene end was trimmed by 5 bases and the J gene end by 7 bases; junction bases not matched to a gene: 2. CDR3 sequence (DNA): TGTGCCAGCAGCCAGGACAGGAATTCACCCCTCCACTTT. As protein: CASSQDRNSPLHF. Full variable domain (remainder filled in from reference TRBV7-9 and TRBJ1-6): DTGVSQNPRHKITKRGQNVTFRCDPISEHNRLYWYRQTLGQGPEFLTYFQNEAQLEKSRLLSDRFSAERPKGSFSTLEIQRTEQGDSAMYLCASSQDRNSPLHFGNGTRLTVT.

The V and J genes are TRBV28 and TRBJ2-1; weak D call: TRBD2 (5 bases). The CDR3 loop spans 15 amino acids. Trimming left V 8 bases short and J 9 bases short, with 23 bases between. Germline V gives CDR1 MDHEN, CDR2 SYDVKM. This CDR3 is CASPAASGPDSEQFF. The CDR3 region has the DNA TGTGCCAGCCCGGCGGCAAGCGGCCCCGATAGTGAGCAGTTCTTC.

A word on this clone: The junction shows a germline mismatch at one end, possibly a read error. The chain has TRBV7-9 and TRBJ2-7; TRBD2 might be the D (7 bases). This CDR3 region has 13 residues. The germline CDR1 and CDR2 sequences are SEHNR and FQNEAQ (reference sequence). The CDR3 bases are TGTGCCAGCAGCTTAGGGGGCGGGGGCGAGCAGCACTTC. This encodes CASSLGGGGEQHF. Looking up the rest from reference TRBV7-9 and TRBJ2-7 gives the full variable domain: DTGVSQNPRHKITKRGQNVTFRCDPISEHNRLYWYRQTLGQGPEFLTYFQNEAQLEKSRLLSDRFSAERPKGSFSTLEIQRTEQGDSAMYLCASSLGGGGEQHFGPGTRLTVT.

V usage is TRBV28 and J usage is TRBJ1-6; 8 bases agree with TRBD1. In germline, CDR1 is MDHEN, CDR2 SYDVKM. This CDR3 region has 15 residues. Trimming removed 2 bases from V and 6 bases from J; junction bases left unmatched: 3. The CDR3 reads CASSLMGQVNSPLHF. The DNA of the CDR3 is TGTGCCAGCAGTTTAATGGGACAGGTTAATTCACCCCTCCACTTT.

The chain links TRBV30 to TRBJ1-5, with D unclear. Trimming removed 0 bases at V and 4 bases at J, with 7 bases between. The CDR3 is made up of 13 amino acids. CDR1 and CDR2 (germline): GTSNPN, SVGIG (reference sequence). CDR3 DNA sequence: TGTGCCTGGAGTGTACTACATAATCAGCCCCAGCATTTT. Translation: CAWSVLHNQPQHF.

The chain has TRBV19 and TRBJ2-5; 10 bases are a match to TRBD1. After removal of 6 bases from V and 6 bases from J, the junction contained 16 bases not matched to a gene. The CDR3 is 17 amino acids. CDR1 is LNHDA, CDR2 SQIVND, per germline (reference sequence). The CDR3 DNA follows: TGTGCCAGTAGCGGGGTCCGCCAGGGACAGGGGAGGAAGACCCAGTACTTC. Encoded protein: CASSGVRQGQGRKTQYF. Combining the CDR3 with reference TRBV19 and TRBJ2-5 gives the whole variable domain DGGITQSPKYLFRKEGQNVTLSCEQNLNHDAMYWYRQDPGQGLRLIYYSQIVNDFQKGDIAEGYSVSREKKESFPLTVTSAQKNPTAFYLCASSGVRQGQGRKTQYFGPGTRLLVL.

The chain is built from TRBV27 and TRBJ2-1; maybe TRBD2 (5 bases). This CDR3 is built from 12 residues. Germline-derived CDR1 and CDR2 are MNHEY and SMNVEV (reference sequence). Deletions cut 8 bases from V and 5 bases from J, with 10 bases between. In DNA form, the CDR3 reads TGTGCCAGCCTGGGGAGTCACAATGAGCAGTTCTTC. Protein: CASLGSHNEQFF.

DNA of the CDR3: TGTGCCAGCAGTTTAAGAGGGAGGTGGTCACCCCTCCACTTT. The encoded protein is CASSLRGRWSPLHF. This chain links TRBV28 with TRBJ1-6; D gene ambiguous. V lost 2 bases to trimming and J lost 10 bases, with 12 bases between them. From germline, CDR1 is MDHEN and CDR2 SYDVKM. The CDR3 has 14 amino acids.

J is TRBJ2-1 and V is TRBV18, with TRBD2 matching 8 bases. The trim removed 1 base at V and 0 bases at J, leaving 5 bases unmatched. The CDR3 has 17 amino acids. Germline V CDR1 and CDR2: KGHSH, LQKENI. This CDR3 is CASSPQGTSPSYNEQFF. The CDR3 nucleotides read TGTGCCAGCTCACCACAAGGGACTAGTCCCTCCTACAATGAGCAGTTCTTC.

This rearrangement joins TRBV11-2 to TRBJ1-2, with a tentative D call TRBD1 (5 bases). CDR3 length: 13 amino acids. The germline CDR1 and CDR2 sequences are SGHAT and FQNNGV. The germline V and J ends were trimmed by 4 bases and 8 bases, with 14 bases remaining between them. The CDR3 loop is CASSWDSTGGYTF. The CDR3, as DNA: TGTGCCAGCAGCTGGGACTCCACGGGAGGCTACACCTTC.

A remark on this clone: Other nucleotide sequences in the sample specify the same CDR3. This chain uses TRBV18 with TRBJ2-7; 7 nucleotides match TRBD1. This CDR3 region has 14 residues. Germline CDR1 and CDR2: KGHSH and LQKENI. With 1 base clipped from V and 3 bases from J, the junction kept 3 bases outside the gene matches. The CDR3 region has the DNA TGTGCCAGCTCACCACAGGGACAGAGCTACGAGCAGTACTTC. This gives the protein CASSPQGQSYEQYF. The whole variable domain, filled in from reference TRBV18 and TRBJ2-7, reads NAGVMQNPRHLVRRRGQEARLRCSPMKGHSHVYWYRQLPEEGLKFMVYLQKENIIDESGMPKERFSAEFPKEGPSILRIQQVVRGDSAAYFCASSPQGQSYEQYFGPGTRLTVT.

The chain recombines TRBV4-1 with TRBJ2-2; D unresolved. Germline CDR1 and CDR2: MGHRA and YSYEKL. The length of the CDR3 is 12 residues. The V end was cut by 2 bases, the J end by 7 bases, with 5 bases between. In nucleotides, the CDR3 is TGCGCCAGCAGCCAACGCGGCGGGGAGCTGTTTTTT. Amino acids: CASSQRGGELFF.

J is TRBJ2-3 and V is TRBV4-2; 8 bases agree with TRBD2. Trimming took 0 bases from V and 4 from J; bases not matched to a gene: 6. Per the germline V gene, CDR1 is LGHNA and CDR2 is YNFKEQ. The CDR3 spans 16 residues. CDR3 coding DNA: TGTGCCAGCAGCCAAGATACCCTGCGGGAGGCAGATACGCAGTATTTT. It codes for CASSQDTLREADTQYF.

This chain connects TRBV5-4 to TRBJ2-5; D possibly corresponds to TRBD2 (6 bases). Per the germline V gene, CDR1 is SGHNT and CDR2 is YYREEE (reference sequence). This CDR3 has 16 amino acids. V was pared by 3 bases and J by 1 base, with 16 bases between. The DNA of the CDR3 is TGTGCCAGCAGCTCGACATCGGCGGGACTCCAAGAGACCCAGTACTTC. Protein product: CASSSTSAGLQETQYF.

This chain joins TRBV5-8 and TRBJ1-1; D ambiguous. The CDR3 length is 13 residues. V lost 1 base and J 0 bases, leaving 4 bases between the germline ends. CDR1 is SGHTS and CDR2 is YDEGEE in the germline V gene. The CDR3 DNA follows: TGTGCCAGCAGCTTGACTGTGAACACTGAAGCTTTCTTT. It encodes CASSLTVNTEAFF.

V gene TRBV28 combines with J gene TRBJ1-4; D might be TRBD1 (6 bases). Trimming removed 4 bases at V and 7 bases at J, with 16 bases between. This CDR3 has 15 amino acids. Germline V gene data show CDR1 as MDHEN and CDR2 as SYDVKM. The CDR3 nucleotides read TGTGCCAGCAGTTCCCTCCAGGGGATTACTGAAAAACTGTTTTTT. It encodes CASSSLQGITEKLFF.

The chain employs TRBV28 and TRBJ1-2; 7 bases align to TRBD1. The J segment lost 4 bases and the V segment lost 3 bases, leaving 8 bases of the junction unmatched. This CDR3 spans 15 amino acids. Germline CDR1 is MDHEN and CDR2 is SYDVKM. CDR3 sequence: CASSLEGGATYGYTF. As DNA, the CDR3 is TGTGCCAGCAGTTTGGAAGGGGGCGCGACCTATGGCTACACCTTC.

The chain joins TRBV15 to TRBJ1-2; 7 positions match TRBD1. Germline CDR1 reads LNHNV; CDR2 reads YYDKDF (reference sequence). This CDR3 has 19 amino acids. The V and J ends lost 0 bases and 8 bases, in that order; junction bases with no gene match: 21. CDR3 in amino acids: CATSRDRGTKGGPRRGYTF. CDR3 nucleotide sequence: TGTGCCACCAGCAGAGATAGGGGGACAAAAGGGGGCCCGAGAAGGGGCTACACCTTC.